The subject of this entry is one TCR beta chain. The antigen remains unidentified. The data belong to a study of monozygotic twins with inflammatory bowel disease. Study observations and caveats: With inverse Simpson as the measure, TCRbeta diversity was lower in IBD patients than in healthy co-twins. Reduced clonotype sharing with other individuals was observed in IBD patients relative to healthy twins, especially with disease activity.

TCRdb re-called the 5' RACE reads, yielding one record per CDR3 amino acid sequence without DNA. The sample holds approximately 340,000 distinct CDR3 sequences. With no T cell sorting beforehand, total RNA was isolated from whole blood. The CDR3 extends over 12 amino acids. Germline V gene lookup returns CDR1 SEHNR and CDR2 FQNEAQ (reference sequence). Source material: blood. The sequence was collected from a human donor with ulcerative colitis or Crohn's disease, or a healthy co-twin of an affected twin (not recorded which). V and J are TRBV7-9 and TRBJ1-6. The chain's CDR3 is CASSQLSGPLHF.